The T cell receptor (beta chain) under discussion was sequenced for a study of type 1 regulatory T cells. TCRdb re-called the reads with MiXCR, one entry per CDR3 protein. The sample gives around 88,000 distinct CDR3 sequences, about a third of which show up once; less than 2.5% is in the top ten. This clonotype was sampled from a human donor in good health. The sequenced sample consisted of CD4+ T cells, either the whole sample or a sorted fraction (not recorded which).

The CDR3 here is CAWAGALQETQYF. CDR3 nucleotides: TGTGCCTGGGCGGGAGCTTTACAAGAGACCCAGTACTTC. V and J are TRBV30 and TRBJ2-5; 7 bases are a match to TRBD2. Germline V gives CDR1 GTSNPN, CDR2 SVGIG (reference sequence). This CDR3 contains 13 residues. J gave up 2 bases and V 5 bases, and 5 bases lay outside the gene matches.